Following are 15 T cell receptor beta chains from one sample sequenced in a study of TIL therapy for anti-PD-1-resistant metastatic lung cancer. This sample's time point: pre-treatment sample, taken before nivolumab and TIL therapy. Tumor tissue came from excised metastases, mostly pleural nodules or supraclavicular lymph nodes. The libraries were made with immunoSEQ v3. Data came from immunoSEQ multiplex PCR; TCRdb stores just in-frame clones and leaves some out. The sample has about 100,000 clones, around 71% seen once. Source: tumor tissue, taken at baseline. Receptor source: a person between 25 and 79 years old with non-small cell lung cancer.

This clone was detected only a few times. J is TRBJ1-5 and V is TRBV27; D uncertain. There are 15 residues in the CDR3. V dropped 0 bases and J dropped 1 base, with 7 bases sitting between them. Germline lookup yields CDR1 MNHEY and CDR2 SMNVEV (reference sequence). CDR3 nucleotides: TGTGCCAGCAGTTTATCCTCACAGAGCAATCAGCCCCAGCATTTT. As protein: CASSLSSQSNQPQHF.

The DNA for the CDR3 is TGTGCCACCACCGCCCCAAAGGGTGGGCCCCAGCATTTT. Protein product: CATTAPKGGPQHF. The chain is built from TRBV15 and TRBJ1-5; no clear D. Germline V gene lookup returns CDR1 LNHNV and CDR2 YYDKDF (reference sequence). Trimming pared 7 bases from V and 9 bases from J, leaving 16 bases between. The CDR3 extends over 13 amino acids.

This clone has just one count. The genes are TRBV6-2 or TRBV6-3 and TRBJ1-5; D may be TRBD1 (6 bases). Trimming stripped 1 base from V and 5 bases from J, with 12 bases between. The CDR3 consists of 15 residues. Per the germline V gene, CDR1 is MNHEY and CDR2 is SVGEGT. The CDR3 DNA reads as TGTGCCAGCAGTTACTTCGGGGGCCAGTATCAGCCCCAGCATTTT. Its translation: CASSYFGGQYQPQHF.

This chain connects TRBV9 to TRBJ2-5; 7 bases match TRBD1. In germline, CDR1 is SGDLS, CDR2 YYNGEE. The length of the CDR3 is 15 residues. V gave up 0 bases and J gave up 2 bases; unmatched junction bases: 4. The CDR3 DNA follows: TGTGCCAGCAGCGTAGACAGGGGCTTACAAGAGACCCAGTACTTC. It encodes CASSVDRGLQETQYF.

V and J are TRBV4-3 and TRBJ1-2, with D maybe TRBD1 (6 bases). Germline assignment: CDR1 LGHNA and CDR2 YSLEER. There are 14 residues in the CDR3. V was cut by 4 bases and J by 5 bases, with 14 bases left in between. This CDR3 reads CASSLGGGQYGYTF. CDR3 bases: TGCGCCAGCAGCCTCGGCGGGGGGCAGTATGGCTACACCTTC.

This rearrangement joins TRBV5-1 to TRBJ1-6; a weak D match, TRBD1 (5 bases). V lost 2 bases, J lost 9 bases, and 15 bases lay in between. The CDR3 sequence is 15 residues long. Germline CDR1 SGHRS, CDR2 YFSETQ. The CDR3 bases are TGCGCCAGCAGCTTATCTCGGCAGGGCGGTTCACCCCTCCACTTT. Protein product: CASSLSRQGGSPLHF. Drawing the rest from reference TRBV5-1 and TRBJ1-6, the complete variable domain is KAGVTQTPRYLIKTRGQQVTLSCSPISGHRSVSWYQQTPGQGLQFLFEYFSETQRNKGNFPGRFSGRQFSNSRSEMNVSTLELGDSALYLCASSLSRQGGSPLHFGNGTRLTVT.

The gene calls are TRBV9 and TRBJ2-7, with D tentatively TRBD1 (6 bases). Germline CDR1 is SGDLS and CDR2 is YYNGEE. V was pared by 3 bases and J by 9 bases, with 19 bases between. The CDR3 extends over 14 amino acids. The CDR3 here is CASSAGQGSGVQYF. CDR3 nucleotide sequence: TGTGCCAGCAGCGCAGGCCAGGGGAGTGGGGTGCAGTACTTC.

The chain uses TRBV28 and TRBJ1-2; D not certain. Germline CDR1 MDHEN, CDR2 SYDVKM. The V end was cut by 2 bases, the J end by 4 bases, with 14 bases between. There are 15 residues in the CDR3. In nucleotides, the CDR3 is TGTGCCAGCAGTTTAGGTGCGAGGAAGCTCTATGGCTACACCTTC. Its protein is CASSLGARKLYGYTF.

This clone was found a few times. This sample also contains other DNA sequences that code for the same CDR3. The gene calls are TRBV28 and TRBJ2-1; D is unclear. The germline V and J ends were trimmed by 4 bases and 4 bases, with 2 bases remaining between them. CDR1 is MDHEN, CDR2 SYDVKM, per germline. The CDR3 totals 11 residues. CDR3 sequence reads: CASSSYNEQFF. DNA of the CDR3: TGTGCCAGCAGTTCATACAATGAGCAGTTCTTC. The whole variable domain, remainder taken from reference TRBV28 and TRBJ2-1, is DVKVTQSSRYLVKRTGEKVFLECVQDMDHENMFWYRQDPGLGLRLIYFSYDVKMKEKGDIPEGYSVSREKKERFSLILESASTNQTSMYLCASSSYNEQFFGPGTRLTVL.

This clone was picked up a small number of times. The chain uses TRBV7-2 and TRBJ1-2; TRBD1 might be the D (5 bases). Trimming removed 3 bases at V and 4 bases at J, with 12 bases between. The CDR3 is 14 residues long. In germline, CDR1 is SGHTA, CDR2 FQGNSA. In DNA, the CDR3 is TGTGCCAGCAGCTTTGGGGCGAGGTCCTATGGCTACACCTTC. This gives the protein CASSFGARSYGYTF. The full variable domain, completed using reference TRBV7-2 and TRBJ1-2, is GAGVSQSPSNKVTEKGKDVELRCDPISGHTALYWYRQSLGQGLEFLIYFQGNSAPDKSGLPSDRFSAERTGGSVSTLTIQRTQQEDSAVYLCASSFGARSYGYTFGSGTRLTVV.

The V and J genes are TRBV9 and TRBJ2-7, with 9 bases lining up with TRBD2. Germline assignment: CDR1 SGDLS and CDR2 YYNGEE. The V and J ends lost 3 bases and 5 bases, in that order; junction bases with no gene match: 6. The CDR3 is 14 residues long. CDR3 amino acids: CASSAYSGGDEQYF. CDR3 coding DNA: TGTGCCAGCAGCGCCTATAGCGGGGGTGACGAGCAGTACTTC. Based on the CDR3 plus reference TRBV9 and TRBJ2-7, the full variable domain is DSGVTQTPKHLITATGQRVTLRCSPRSGDLSVYWYQQSLDQGLQFLIQYYNGEERAKGNILERFSAQQFPDLHSELNLSSLELGDSALYFCASSAYSGGDEQYFGPGTRLTVT.

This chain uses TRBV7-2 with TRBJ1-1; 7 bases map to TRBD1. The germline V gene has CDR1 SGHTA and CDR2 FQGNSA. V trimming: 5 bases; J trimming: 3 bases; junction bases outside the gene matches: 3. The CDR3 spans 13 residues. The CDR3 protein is CASSPDRDTEAFF. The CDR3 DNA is TGTGCCAGCAGCCCAGACAGGGACACTGAAGCTTTCTTT. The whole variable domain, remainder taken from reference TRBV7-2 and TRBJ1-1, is GAGVSQSPSNKVTEKGKDVELRCDPISGHTALYWYRQSLGQGLEFLIYFQGNSAPDKSGLPSDRFSAERTGGSVSTLTIQRTQQEDSAVYLCASSPDRDTEAFFGQGTRLTVV.

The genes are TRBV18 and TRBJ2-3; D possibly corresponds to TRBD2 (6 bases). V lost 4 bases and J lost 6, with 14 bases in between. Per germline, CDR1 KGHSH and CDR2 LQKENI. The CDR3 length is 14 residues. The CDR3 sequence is CASSLAISGDTQYF. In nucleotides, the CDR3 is TGTGCCAGCTCACTCGCCATAAGCGGGGATACGCAGTATTTT.

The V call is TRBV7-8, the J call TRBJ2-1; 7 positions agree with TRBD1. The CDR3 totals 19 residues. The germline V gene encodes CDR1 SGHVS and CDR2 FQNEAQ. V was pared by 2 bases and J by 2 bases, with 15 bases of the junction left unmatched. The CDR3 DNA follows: TGTGCCAGCAGCTTAATGACAGGGTCATCAGCGCTACCCTACAATGAGCAGTTCTTC. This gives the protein CASSLMTGSSALPYNEQFF.

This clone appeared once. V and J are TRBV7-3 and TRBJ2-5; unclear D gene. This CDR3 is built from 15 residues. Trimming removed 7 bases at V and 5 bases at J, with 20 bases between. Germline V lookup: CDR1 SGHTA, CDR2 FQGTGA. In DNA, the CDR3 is TGTGCCAGCACCATATGGGAAAAGGGCCGGGAGACCCAGTACTTC. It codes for CASTIWEKGRETQYF.